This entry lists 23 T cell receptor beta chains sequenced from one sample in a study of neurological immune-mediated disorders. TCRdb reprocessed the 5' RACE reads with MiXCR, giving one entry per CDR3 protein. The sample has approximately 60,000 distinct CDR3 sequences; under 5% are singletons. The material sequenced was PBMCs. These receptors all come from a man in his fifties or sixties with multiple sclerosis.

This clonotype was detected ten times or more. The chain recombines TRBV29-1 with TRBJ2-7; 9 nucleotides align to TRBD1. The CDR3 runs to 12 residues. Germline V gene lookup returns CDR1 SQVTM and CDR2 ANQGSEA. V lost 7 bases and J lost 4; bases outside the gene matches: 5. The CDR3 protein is CSARQGGYEQYF. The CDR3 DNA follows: TGCAGCGCCCGACAGGGGGGTTACGAGCAGTACTTC.

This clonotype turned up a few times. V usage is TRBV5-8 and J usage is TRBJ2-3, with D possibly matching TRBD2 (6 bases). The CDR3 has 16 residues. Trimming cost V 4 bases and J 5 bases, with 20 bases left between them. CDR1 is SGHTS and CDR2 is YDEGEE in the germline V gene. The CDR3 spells CASSRRLTRERDTQYF. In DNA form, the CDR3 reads TGTGCCAGCAGCCGGCGTTTGACTAGAGAACGAGATACGCAGTATTTT.

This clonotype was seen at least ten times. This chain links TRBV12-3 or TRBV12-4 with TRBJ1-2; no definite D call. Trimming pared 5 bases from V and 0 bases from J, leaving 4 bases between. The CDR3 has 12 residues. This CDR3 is CASSHTNYGYTF. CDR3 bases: TGTGCCAGCAGTCATACTAACTATGGCTACACCTTC.

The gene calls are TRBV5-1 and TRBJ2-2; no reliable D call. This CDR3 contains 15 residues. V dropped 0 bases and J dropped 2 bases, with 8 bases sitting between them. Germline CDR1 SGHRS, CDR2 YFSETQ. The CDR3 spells CASSLAPDNTGELFF. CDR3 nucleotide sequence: TGCGCCAGCAGCTTGGCCCCAGACAACACCGGGGAGCTGTTTTTT.

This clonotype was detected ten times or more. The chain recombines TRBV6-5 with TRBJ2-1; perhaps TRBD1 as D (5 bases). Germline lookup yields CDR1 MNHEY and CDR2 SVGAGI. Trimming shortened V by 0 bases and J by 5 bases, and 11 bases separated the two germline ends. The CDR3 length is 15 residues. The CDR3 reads CASSYSDEGDNEQFF. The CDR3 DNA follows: TGTGCCAGCAGTTACTCGGACGAAGGGGACAATGAGCAGTTCTTC.

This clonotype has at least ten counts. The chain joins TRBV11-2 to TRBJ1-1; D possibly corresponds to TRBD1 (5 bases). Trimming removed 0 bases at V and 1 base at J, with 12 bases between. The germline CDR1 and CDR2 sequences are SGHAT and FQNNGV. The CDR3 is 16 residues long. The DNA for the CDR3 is TGTGCCAGCAGCTTAGATGGGGGAGTAACGAACACTGAAGCTTTCTTT. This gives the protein CASSLDGGVTNTEAFF.

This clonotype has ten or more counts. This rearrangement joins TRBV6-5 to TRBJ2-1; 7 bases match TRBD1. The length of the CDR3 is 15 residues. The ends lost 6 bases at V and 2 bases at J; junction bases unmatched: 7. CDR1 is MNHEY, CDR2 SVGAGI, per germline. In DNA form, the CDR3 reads TGTGCCAGCAGAGTCGACAGGGCCACCTACAATGAGCAGTTCTTC. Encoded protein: CASRVDRATYNEQFF.

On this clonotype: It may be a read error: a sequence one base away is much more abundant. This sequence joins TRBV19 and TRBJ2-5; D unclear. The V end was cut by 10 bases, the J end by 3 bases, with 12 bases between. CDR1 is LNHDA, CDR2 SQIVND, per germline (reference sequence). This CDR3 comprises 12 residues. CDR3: CATREREETQYF. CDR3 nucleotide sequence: TGTGCCACAAGGGAAAGGGAAGAGACCCAGTACTTC. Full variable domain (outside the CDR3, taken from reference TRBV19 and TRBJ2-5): DGGITQSPKYLFRKEGQNVTLSCEQNLNHDAMYWYRQDPGQGLRLIYYSQIVNDFQKGDIAEGYSVSREKKESFPLTVTSAQKNPTAFYLCATREREETQYFGPGTRLLVL.

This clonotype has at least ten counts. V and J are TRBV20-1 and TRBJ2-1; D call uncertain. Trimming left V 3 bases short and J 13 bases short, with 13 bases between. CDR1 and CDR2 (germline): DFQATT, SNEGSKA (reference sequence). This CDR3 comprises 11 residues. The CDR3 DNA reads TGCAGTGCTAGCCCCGTTTCCGTACAGTTCTTC. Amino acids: CSASPVSVQFF.

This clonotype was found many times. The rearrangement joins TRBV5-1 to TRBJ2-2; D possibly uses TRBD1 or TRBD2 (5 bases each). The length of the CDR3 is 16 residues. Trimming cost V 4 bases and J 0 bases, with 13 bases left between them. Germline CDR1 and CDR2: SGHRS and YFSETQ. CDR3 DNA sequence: TGCGCCAGCAGCGGGAGTCGGGGACCGAACACCGGGGAGCTGTTTTTT. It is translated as CASSGSRGPNTGELFF.

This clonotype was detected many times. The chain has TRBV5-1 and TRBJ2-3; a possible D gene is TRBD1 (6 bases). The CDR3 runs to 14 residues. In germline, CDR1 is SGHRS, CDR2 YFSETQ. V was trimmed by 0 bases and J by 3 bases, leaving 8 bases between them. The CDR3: CASSLGTETDTQYF. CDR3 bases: TGCGCCAGCAGCTTGGGGACAGAGACAGATACGCAGTATTTT.

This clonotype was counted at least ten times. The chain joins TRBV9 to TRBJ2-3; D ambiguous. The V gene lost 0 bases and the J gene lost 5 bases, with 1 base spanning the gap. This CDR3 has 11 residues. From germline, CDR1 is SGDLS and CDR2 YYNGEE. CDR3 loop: CASSVGDTQYF. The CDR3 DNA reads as TGTGCCAGCAGCGTAGGAGATACGCAGTATTTT.

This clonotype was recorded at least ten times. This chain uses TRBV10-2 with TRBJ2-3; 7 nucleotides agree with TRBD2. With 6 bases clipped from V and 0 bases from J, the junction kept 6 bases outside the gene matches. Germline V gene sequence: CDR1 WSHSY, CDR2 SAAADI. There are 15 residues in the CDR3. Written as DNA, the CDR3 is TGCGCCAGCAGCTTAAGCGGGGCTAGCACAGATACGCAGTATTTT. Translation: CASSLSGASTDTQYF.

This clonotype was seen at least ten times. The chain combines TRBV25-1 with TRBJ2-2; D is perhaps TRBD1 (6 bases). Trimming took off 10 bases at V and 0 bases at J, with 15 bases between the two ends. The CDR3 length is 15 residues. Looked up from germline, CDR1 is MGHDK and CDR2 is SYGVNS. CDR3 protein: CATRQDGTNTGELFF. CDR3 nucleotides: TGTGCCACCCGACAGGACGGGACGAACACCGGGGAGCTGTTTTTT.

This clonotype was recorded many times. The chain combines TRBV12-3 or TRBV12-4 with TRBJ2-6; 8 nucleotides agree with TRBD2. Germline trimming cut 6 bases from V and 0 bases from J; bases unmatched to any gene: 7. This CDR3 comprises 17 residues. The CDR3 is CASRAREGGSGANVLTF. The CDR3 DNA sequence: TGTGCCAGCAGGGCCCGGGAGGGAGGCTCTGGGGCCAACGTCCTGACTTTC.

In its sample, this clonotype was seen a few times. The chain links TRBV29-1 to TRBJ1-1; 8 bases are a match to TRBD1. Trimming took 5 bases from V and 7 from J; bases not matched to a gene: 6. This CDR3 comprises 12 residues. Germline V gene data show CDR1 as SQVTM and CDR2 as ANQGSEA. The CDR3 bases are TGCAGCGTTACAGGGGGAGCAAATGAAGCTTTCTTT. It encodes CSVTGGANEAFF.

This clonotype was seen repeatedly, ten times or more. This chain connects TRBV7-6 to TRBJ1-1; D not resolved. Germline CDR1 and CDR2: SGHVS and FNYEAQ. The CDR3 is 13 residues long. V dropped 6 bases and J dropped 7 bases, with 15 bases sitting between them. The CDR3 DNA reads TGTGCCAGCAGTCTGGACTTGACGGGTGAAGCTTTCTTT. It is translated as CASSLDLTGEAFF.

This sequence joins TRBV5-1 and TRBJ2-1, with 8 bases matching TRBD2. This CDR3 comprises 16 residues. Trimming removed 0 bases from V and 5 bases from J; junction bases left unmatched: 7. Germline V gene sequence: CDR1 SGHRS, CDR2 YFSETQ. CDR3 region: CASSLDGGVADNEQFF. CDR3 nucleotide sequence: TGCGCCAGCAGCTTGGACGGGGGGGTGGCGGACAATGAGCAGTTCTTC.

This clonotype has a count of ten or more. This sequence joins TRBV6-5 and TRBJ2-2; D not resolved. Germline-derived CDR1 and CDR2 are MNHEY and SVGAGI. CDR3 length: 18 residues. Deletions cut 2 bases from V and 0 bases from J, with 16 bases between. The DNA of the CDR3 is TGTGCCAGCAGTTACCCATCTGATGAATCCCCGAACACCGGGGAGCTGTTTTTT. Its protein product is CASSYPSDESPNTGELFF.

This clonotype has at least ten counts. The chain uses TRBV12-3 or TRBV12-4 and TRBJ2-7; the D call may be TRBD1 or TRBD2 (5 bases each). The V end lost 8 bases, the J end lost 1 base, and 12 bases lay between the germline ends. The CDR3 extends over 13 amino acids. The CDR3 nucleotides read TGTGCCAGCGGACTGACAGAATCCTACGAGCAGTACTTC. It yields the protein CASGLTESYEQYF.

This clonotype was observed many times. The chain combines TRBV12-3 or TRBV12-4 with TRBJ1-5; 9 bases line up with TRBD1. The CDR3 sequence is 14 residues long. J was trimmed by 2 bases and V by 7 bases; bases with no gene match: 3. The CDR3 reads CASKRTGGNQPQHF. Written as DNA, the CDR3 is TGTGCCAGCAAGCGGACAGGGGGCAATCAGCCCCAGCATTTT.

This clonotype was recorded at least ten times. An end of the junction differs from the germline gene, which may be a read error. CDR3 DNA: TGCAGTGCTAGGGGGCCACCCATTAATTCACCCCTCAACTTT. It translates to CSARGPPINSPLNF. The chain employs TRBV20-1 and TRBJ1-6, with TRBD1 as a possible D gene (5 bases). Germline CDR1 is DFQATT and CDR2 is SNEGSKA (reference sequence). The CDR3 covers 14 residues.

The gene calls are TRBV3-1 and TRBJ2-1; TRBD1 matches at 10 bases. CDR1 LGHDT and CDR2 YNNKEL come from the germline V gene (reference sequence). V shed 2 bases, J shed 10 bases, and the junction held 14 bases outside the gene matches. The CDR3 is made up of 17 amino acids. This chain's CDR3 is CASSQRTGGGIYGEQFF. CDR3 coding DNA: TGTGCCAGCAGCCAACGGACAGGGGGAGGGATCTATGGCGAGCAGTTCTTC.